The present T cell receptor (beta chain) was sequenced within a study of response to subunit inactivated influenza vaccine. Study-level results: There was a suggestion from the authors that each seasonal influenza vaccination recruits few new T cells.

The CDR3 has 16 residues. Germline V gene sequence: CDR1 KGHDR, CDR2 SFDVKD. J was trimmed by 1 base and V by 9 bases; bases with no gene match: 10. A single record per CDR3 protein comes from TCRdb applying MiXCR to the RT-PCR reads. The sample carries 600,000 to 850,000 distinct CDR3 sequences, about 15% recorded once. This clonotype was counted only a few times. Its antigen remains unidentified. The TCR comes from a man aged 45-65 years who received an inactivated influenza vaccine. Sequenced here: PBMCs from blood, sampled less than 15 days before vaccination. The V call is TRBV24-1, the J call TRBJ2-2; 7 bases match TRBD2. The CDR3 DNA is TGTGCCACCCAGCTCTCAGCTAGCGGGAACACCGGGGAGCTGTTTTTT. Translated: CATQLSASGNTGELFF.